By frequency in the sample, the clone carrying this T cell receptor (beta chain) is medium-sized. Its specificity is unknown. Each CDR3 protein gets one entry after TCRdb re-called the PCR reads with MiXCR. The sample includes almost 20,000 distinct CDR3 sequences, about a fifth of them seen just once. This specimen belongs to a study of molecular identifiers for immune sequencing clone quantification. Across the study: For replicates, RNA isolated from approximately 20,000 or 98,000 naive CD8 cells was divided into five portions, of which four were sequenced. Study observations and caveats: Clones above 20 RNA copies contained over 99% of effector molecules and under 1% of naive molecules. Detecting spiked Jurkat TCR RNA from one cell among roughly 900,000 naive cells was reportedly possible.

Naive CD8 T cells were FACS-sorted by CD8+CD4-CCR7+CD45RA+ markers. The origin of this receptor is a human donor in good health. Some libraries in this study had Jurkat cell RNA spiked in. Sequenced: naive CD8+ T cells from blood, with Jurkat cell RNA spiked in. As for subset: FACS-sorted CD8+CD4-CCR7+CD45RA+ naive T cells.

The CDR3, as DNA: TGTGCCACCAGTGTATCGCCGGGCGCCGGGGAGCTGTTTTTT. It yields the protein CATSVSPGAGELFF. The rearrangement links TRBV24-1 to TRBJ2-2, with D uncertain. Germline V lookup: CDR1 KGHDR, CDR2 SFDVKD. V was pared by 5 bases and J by 6 bases, with 12 bases between. This CDR3 spans 14 amino acids.